A selection of T cell receptor beta chains follows, all from one sample in a study of blood T cell repertoires in COVID-19. Clones were read by immunoSEQ multiplex PCR, and TCRdb kept only the in-frame ones, dropping some. Among some 15,000 clones listed, approximately 83% were seen once. Sequencing was performed on peripheral blood. Source of these receptors: a man aged 65 to 79 in a cohort sampled during active COVID-19. Each CDR3 is given with its conserved first and last residue. D genes are given only for firm matches. Clone size is given for some rows only: seen once, a few or many times, or a class if the clone is expanded.

d_call | j_call | v_call | clone_size | cdr3_aa | cdr3_nt
TRBD1 | TRBJ1-6 | TRBV25-1 | NA | CASSEATGTTSYNSPLHF | TGTGCCAGCAGTGAAGCGACAGGGACCACCTCCTATAATTCACCCCTCCACTTT
TRBD1 | TRBJ1-4 | TRBV7-9 | once | CASSLQGQVEKLFF | TGTGCCAGCAGCCTACAGGGGCAAGTGGAAAAACTGTTTTTT
TRBD2 | TRBJ2-2 | TRBV6-2/TRBV6-3 | NA | CASRRSSGRSGELFF | TGTGCCAGCCGCCGTTCGAGCGGGAGATCCGGGGAGCTGTTTTTT
NA | TRBJ2-5 | TRBV5-1 | NA | CASSFRETQYF | TGCGCCAGCAGCTTTCGAGAGACCCAGTACTTC
TRBD2 | TRBJ2-4 | TRBV30 | NA | CAWSWVAGGNIQYF | TGTGCCTGGAGTTGGGTAGCGGGAGGGAACATTCAGTACTTC
NA | TRBJ2-7 | TRBV19 | NA | CASSWGGGGAYEQYF | TGTGCCAGTAGCTGGGGAGGTGGAGGTGCCTACGAGCAGTACTTC
TRBD2 | TRBJ2-5 | TRBV9 | NA | CASSPGLAGEETQYF | TGTGCCAGCAGCCCAGGACTAGCGGGAGAAGAGACCCAGTACTTC
NA | TRBJ2-2 | TRBV30 | NA | CAWRKHNTGELFF | TGTGCCTGGAGAAAACACAACACCGGGGAGCTGTTTTTT
NA | TRBJ1-2 | TRBV7-3 | NA | CASSLDSRGGPNYGYTF | TGTGCCAGCAGCTTAGACTCGAGAGGGGGTCCAAACTATGGCTACACCTTC
TRBD2 | TRBJ2-7 | TRBV6-2/TRBV6-3 | NA | CASSRVGLAGTFSYEQYF | TGTGCCAGCAGCCGAGTTGGCCTAGCGGGCACCTTCTCCTACGAGCAGTACTTC
NA | TRBJ1-4 | TRBV27 | NA | CASSFSGYEKLFF | TGTGCCAGCAGTTTTTCAGGGTACGAAAAACTGTTTTTT
TRBD2 | TRBJ2-1 | TRBV11-3 | NA | CASSLDTTSGHLQFF | TGTGCCAGCAGCTTAGATACGACTAGCGGGCATTTGCAGTTCTTC
TRBD2 | TRBJ2-7 | TRBV7-2 | NA | CASSLLAGASYEQYF | TGTGCCAGCAGCCTTCTAGCGGGGGCCTCCTACGAGCAGTACTTC
NA | TRBJ2-7 | TRBV27 | NA | CASSLKVRGYEQYF | TGTGCCAGCAGTTTAAAGGTCAGGGGCTACGAGCAGTACTTC
TRBD2 | TRBJ2-3 | TRBV5-6 | once | CASSTPTSGLTDTQYF | TGTGCCAGCAGCACCCCGACTAGCGGCCTCACAGATACGCAGTATTTT
TRBD1 | TRBJ1-5 | TRBV30 | NA | CAWSVTGGQSAISGNQPQHF | TGTGCCTGGAGTGTTACAGGGGGACAGTCCGCGATTAGCGGCAATCAGCCCCAGCATTTT
NA | TRBJ1-5 | TRBV4-2 | NA | CASSQDWADPHQPQHF | TGTGCCAGCAGCCAAGATTGGGCTGACCCGCATCAGCCCCAGCATTTT
NA | TRBJ2-3 | TRBV18 | NA | CASSRGTDTQYF | TGTGCCAGCTCGCGGGGCACAGATACGCAGTATTTT
TRBD2 | TRBJ2-1 | TRBV30 | NA | CAWSAIAGGYNEQFF | TGTGCCTGGAGTGCTATAGCGGGGGGCTACAATGAGCAGTTCTTC
NA | TRBJ1-4 | TRBV3-1/TRBV3-2 | NA | CASNTRGGDEKLFF | TGTGCCAGCAATACAAGGGGTGGAGATGAAAAACTGTTTTTT
NA | TRBJ2-3 | TRBV28 | NA | CASSPRTRTDTQYF | TGTGCCAGCAGTCCACGGACACGCACAGATACGCAGTATTTT
TRBD1 | TRBJ1-5 | TRBV19 | NA | CASSIWGQGDQPQHF | TGTGCCAGTAGTATCTGGGGGCAGGGGGATCAGCCCCAGCATTTT
NA | TRBJ1-5 | TRBV6-1 | NA | CASSESGQPQHF | TGTGCCAGCAGTGAATCGGGACAGCCCCAGCATTTT
TRBD2 | TRBJ2-1 | TRBV5-4 | NA | CASSLYERESREQFF | TGTGCCAGCAGCTTGTATGAGCGGGAGTCTCGAGAGCAGTTCTTC
NA | TRBJ2-3 | TRBV3-1/TRBV3-2 | few | CASSPRVTDTQYF | TGTGCCAGCAGCCCACGGGTCACAGATACGCAGTATTTT
NA | TRBJ2-7 | TRBV18 | NA | CASSPPTVREQYF | TGTGCCAGCTCACCGCCGACGGTGAGGGAGCAGTACTTC
NA | TRBJ1-5 | TRBV28 | NA | CASSRSTGGLSNQPQHF | TGTGCCAGCAGCCGGTCTACCGGAGGTCTTAGCAATCAGCCCCAGCATTTT
TRBD2 | TRBJ2-7 | TRBV6-6 | NA | CASSYPGGEQYF | TGTGCCAGCAGTTATCCGGGGGGCGAGCAGTACTTC
NA | TRBJ1-4 | TRBV9 | medium-sized | CASSVSAGEGEKLFF | TGTGCCAGCAGCGTAAGTGCCGGGGAGGGTGAAAAACTGTTTTTT
TRBD1 | TRBJ2-1 | TRBV11-3 | NA | CASSSKRQGGGNEQFF | TGTGCCAGCAGCTCTAAACGACAGGGGGGTGGGAATGAGCAGTTCTTC
TRBD1 | TRBJ2-7 | TRBV27 | once | CASSWDRAYEQYF | TGTGCCAGCAGTTGGGACAGGGCCTACGAGCAGTACTTC
TRBD1 | TRBJ2-1 | TRBV10-3 | once | CAISEGGTGVREQFF | TGTGCCATCAGTGAAGGAGGGACAGGGGTTCGTGAGCAGTTCTTC
NA | TRBJ1-2 | TRBV7-9 | NA | CASSLDAGSYGYTF | TGTGCCAGCAGCTTAGATGCGGGCAGCTATGGCTACACCTTC
NA | TRBJ1-1 | TRBV28 | NA | CASTPTAPVLEAFF | TGTGCCAGCACCCCGACAGCGCCTGTGCTTGAAGCTTTCTTT
NA | TRBJ1-6 | TRBV27 | once | CASRPNPSFNSPLHF | TGTGCCAGCAGACCGAACCCGAGCTTTAATTCACCCCTCCACTTT
TRBD1 | TRBJ1-2 | TRBV27 | NA | CASSLFGQGAYGYTF | TGTGCCAGCAGTTTATTTGGGCAGGGGGCCTATGGCTACACCTTC
NA | TRBJ2-6 | TRBV7-3 | NA | CASSPDSRGANVLTF | TGTGCCAGCAGCCCGGACAGCCGAGGGGCCAACGTCCTGACTTTC
NA | TRBJ1-2 | TRBV4-1 | NA | CASRSRGEYTF | TGCGCCAGCAGGAGTCGGGGGGAATACACCTTC
TRBD1 | TRBJ2-3 | TRBV4-3 | NA | CASRTGGSTDTQYF | TGCGCCAGCAGGACAGGGGGGAGCACAGATACGCAGTATTTT
NA | TRBJ2-7 | TRBV19 | NA | CASSTLTGRGGAEQYF | TGTGCCAGTAGTACGCTCACAGGGAGGGGGGGGGCCGAGCAGTACTTC
TRBD2 | TRBJ2-3 | TRBV9 | NA | CASSEGGLAGVIDTQYF | TGTGCCAGCAGCGAGGGGGGACTAGCGGGAGTTATAGATACGCAGTATTTT
TRBD1 | TRBJ2-5 | TRBV7-2 | few | CASSDRTGGMETQYF | TGTGCCAGCAGCGACCGGACAGGGGGCATGGAGACCCAGTACTTC
TRBD2 | TRBJ2-1 | TRBV28 | large | CATCLAGGTDEQFF | TGTGCCACTTGCCTAGCGGGAGGAACGGATGAGCAGTTCTTC
NA | TRBJ2-7 | TRBV2 | once | CASSRVSGTYEQYF | TGTGCCAGCAGTAGGGTCTCGGGAACCTACGAGCAGTACTTC
TRBD1 | TRBJ1-1 | TRBV27 | NA | CASSPGQGEMNTEAFF | TGTGCCAGCAGTCCAGGACAGGGAGAAATGAACACTGAAGCTTTCTTT
TRBD2 | TRBJ2-2 | TRBV18 | NA | CASSPRREHTGELFF | TGTGCCAGCTCACCACGGCGGGAGCACACCGGGGAGCTGTTTTTT
NA | TRBJ2-1 | TRBV5-1 | NA | CASSLGHNEQFF | TGCGCCAGCAGCTTGGGGCACAATGAGCAGTTCTTC
TRBD1 | TRBJ2-3 | TRBV5-8 | NA | CASSLGQGGTDTQYF | TGTGCCAGCAGCCTGGGACAGGGCGGCACAGATACGCAGTATTTT
NA | TRBJ1-3 | TRBV5-1 | NA | CASSADSTGNTIYF | TGCGCCAGCAGCGCAGACAGTACAGGAAACACCATATATTTT
TRBD1 | TRBJ1-5 | TRBV19 | few | CASISLGGYNQPQHF | TGTGCCAGTATCTCCTTAGGGGGCTACAATCAGCCCCAGCATTTT
NA | TRBJ1-5 | TRBV6-2/TRBV6-3 | NA | CASSYAEVNQPQHF | TGTGCCAGCAGTTACGCCGAGGTCAATCAGCCCCAGCATTTT
TRBD1 | TRBJ1-5 | TRBV3-1/TRBV3-2 | NA | CASSPQDRGEPQHF | TGTGCCAGCAGCCCTCAGGACAGGGGTGAGCCCCAGCATTTT
TRBD2 | TRBJ2-5 | TRBV24-1 | NA | CATSDQLAVETQYF | TGTGCCACCAGTGACCAACTAGCGGTGGAGACCCAGTACTTC
NA | TRBJ2-2 | TRBV7-3 | once | CASSPHDKNTGELFF | TGTGCCAGCAGCCCCCACGACAAGAACACCGGGGAGCTGTTTTTT
NA | TRBJ2-7 | TRBV15 | NA | CATSSLASSPYEQYF | TGTGCCACCAGCAGCCTGGCCAGTTCTCCCTACGAGCAGTACTTC
TRBD2 | TRBJ2-1 | TRBV5-1 | NA | CASSSTLHRLGGTSGRYNEQFF | TGCGCCAGCAGCTCGACCCTACACCGATTGGGGGGGACTAGCGGGAGGTACAATGAGCAGTTCTTC
NA | TRBJ2-5 | TRBV10-3 | NA | CAISEFEGGAQETQYF | TGTGCCATCAGTGAGTTTGAGGGGGGGGCCCAAGAGACCCAGTACTTC
NA | TRBJ2-1 | TRBV21-1 | NA | CASSKGWGRARRGEQFF | TGTGCCAGCAGCAAAGGGTGGGGGAGGGCCCGTCGGGGTGAGCAGTTCTTC
NA | TRBJ2-5 | TRBV5-8 | NA | CASSLGQGYETQYF | TGTGCCAGCAGCTTGGGTCAGGGGTACGAGACCCAGTACTTC